This passage covers 22 T cell receptor beta chains from one sample sequenced in a study of CD8 T cells in Susac syndrome. Random-hexamer reverse transcription was applied to about 0.5 to 1 ug RNA. TCRdb used MiXCR to reprocess the immunoSEQ multiplex PCR reads, holding one entry per CDR3 protein. This table holds around 200,000 distinct CDR3 sequences, roughly 94% found once. The sequencing sample was made of CD8+ T cells from PBMCs. These TCRs come from a human donor with Susac syndrome.

The V and J genes are TRBV4-1 and TRBJ2-1; maybe TRBD2 (5 bases). V lost 3 bases to trimming and J lost 2 bases, with 14 bases between them. Per germline, CDR1 MGHRA and CDR2 YSYEKL. The CDR3 loop spans 16 amino acids. The CDR3, as DNA: TGCGCCAGCAGCCACGACGGCTCCGGGGCCTACAATGAGCAGTTCTTC. Translated, it gives CASSHDGSGAYNEQFF.

J is TRBJ1-2 and V is TRBV28; a weak D match, TRBD1 (6 bases). Trimming removed 2 bases from V and 2 bases from J, with 9 bases in between. In germline, CDR1 is MDHEN, CDR2 SYDVKM. CDR3 length: 14 amino acids. The CDR3 spells CASSLGTTNYGYTF. The CDR3 bases are TGTGCCAGCAGTTTAGGGACAACCAACTATGGCTACACCTTC.

The chain combines TRBV4-2 with TRBJ2-7; 9 bases are a match to TRBD1. The J segment lost 0 bases and the V segment lost 0 bases, leaving 6 bases of the junction unmatched. Germline V lookup: CDR1 LGHNA, CDR2 YNFKEQ. CDR3 length: 17 residues. This chain's CDR3 is CASSQEAGTGSSYEQYF. CDR3 nucleotide sequence: TGTGCCAGCAGCCAAGAGGCCGGGACAGGGAGCTCCTACGAGCAGTACTTC.

This sequence joins TRBV12-3 or TRBV12-4 and TRBJ2-7; 9 bases are shared with TRBD1. The CDR3 loop spans 14 amino acids. Germline trimming cut 6 bases from V and 2 bases from J; bases unmatched to any gene: 5. The CDR3, as DNA: TGTGCCAGCAGCGATTGGGACAGGGCCTACGAGCAGTACTTC. This encodes CASSDWDRAYEQYF.

J is TRBJ2-3 and V is TRBV7-2, with D perhaps given as TRBD1 or TRBD2 (5 bases each). The V gene's germline CDR1 is SGHTA and CDR2 FQGNSA. The CDR3 sequence is 16 residues long. V lost 1 base, J lost 2 bases, and 13 bases lay in between. CDR3 coding DNA: TGTGCCAGCAGCTTAGTGGGGACGCCGAACACAGATACGCAGTATTTT. Its protein is CASSLVGTPNTDTQYF.

This rearrangement joins TRBV29-1 to TRBJ2-1; 12 bases line up with TRBD1. This CDR3 comprises 16 residues. CDR1 is SQVTM and CDR2 is ANQGSEA in the germline V gene. The trim removed 6 bases at V and 6 bases at J, leaving 12 bases unmatched. DNA of the CDR3: TGCAGCGTGACGGGCCTGGGACAGGGGGCTCCCAATGAGCAGTTCTTC. Translation gives CSVTGLGQGAPNEQFF.

The chain recombines TRBV29-1 with TRBJ2-2; 8 nucleotides agree with TRBD1. The CDR3 has 15 residues. The ends lost 7 bases at V and 3 bases at J; junction bases unmatched: 10. CDR1 and CDR2 (germline): SQVTM, ANQGSEA. Here the CDR3 reads CSAQTGARYTGELFF. Written as DNA, the CDR3 is TGCAGCGCTCAGACAGGGGCCCGATACACCGGGGAGCTGTTTTTT.

The V and J genes are TRBV3-1 and TRBJ1-2; D not resolved. CDR1 and CDR2 from the germline V gene are LGHDT and YNNKEL (reference sequence). The CDR3 loop spans 13 amino acids. V gave up 4 bases and J gave up 8 bases, with 14 bases separating them. Here the CDR3 reads CASSPMRAYGYTF. CDR3 sequence (DNA): TGTGCCAGCAGCCCAATGAGGGCCTACGGCTACACCTTC.

This CDR3 reads CSAIKPTANYEQYF. For the CDR3, the DNA is TGCAGTGCTATAAAACCTACCGCCAACTACGAGCAGTACTTC. This chain connects TRBV20-1 to TRBJ2-7; D is undetermined. Trimming shortened V by 4 bases and J by 3 bases, and 16 bases separated the two germline ends. Germline V lookup: CDR1 DFQATT, CDR2 SNEGSKA (reference sequence). This CDR3 spans 14 amino acids.

The chain uses TRBV4-2 and TRBJ2-7; unclear D gene. V was trimmed by 0 bases and J by 2 bases, leaving 11 bases between them. CDR1 LGHNA and CDR2 YNFKEQ come from the germline V gene. The CDR3 extends over 15 amino acids. CDR3 in amino acids: CASSQDHTDAYEQYF. The DNA of the CDR3 is TGTGCCAGCAGCCAAGACCACACAGATGCCTACGAGCAGTACTTC.

The chain is built from TRBV2 and TRBJ1-4, with D unresolved. CDR1 SNHLY and CDR2 FYNNEI come from the germline V gene. V lost 1 base and J lost 10, with 10 bases in between. CDR3 length: 13 amino acids. CDR3 amino acids: CASSEGREGKLFF. The CDR3 DNA reads as TGTGCCAGCAGTGAAGGCCGGGAGGGAAAACTGTTTTTT.

The chain carries TRBV7-9 and TRBJ2-3; D unresolved. The germline gives CDR1 SEHNR, CDR2 FQNEAQ (reference sequence). The CDR3 is 18 residues long. The ends were cut back, 4 bases at V and 5 bases at J, with 25 bases in the middle. The CDR3 region has the DNA TGTGCCAGCAGCTCTAAGATAGGCACGTCGGCCTCGGAAGATACGCAGTATTTT. This encodes CASSSKIGTSASEDTQYF.

CDR3 protein: CASSQDGDLPNYEQYF. The DNA for the CDR3 is TGTGCCAGCAGCCAAGATGGGGACCTACCTAACTACGAGCAGTACTTC. The rearrangement links TRBV3-1 to TRBJ2-7; the D call may be TRBD1 or TRBD2 (5 bases each). Germline CDR1 reads LGHDT; CDR2 reads YNNKEL (reference sequence). Trimming stripped 0 bases from V and 3 bases from J, with 15 bases between. CDR3 length: 16 residues.

This rearrangement joins TRBV15 to TRBJ2-1, with D uncertain. The V gene lost 1 base and the J gene lost 8 bases, with 6 bases spanning the gap. Germline CDR1 and CDR2: LNHNV and YYDKDF (reference sequence). The CDR3 contains 12 residues. The chain's CDR3 is CATSRVNDEQFF. The CDR3 DNA is TGTGCCACCAGCAGAGTGAACGATGAGCAGTTCTTC.

This rearrangement joins TRBV18 to TRBJ2-7; 9 nucleotides agree with TRBD1. CDR1 and CDR2 (germline): KGHSH, LQKENI. Trimming at V came to 4 bases and at J to 0 bases, leaving 4 bases not matched to a gene. The CDR3 is made up of 15 amino acids. CDR3 loop: CASSLGTGSSYEQYF. DNA for the CDR3: TGTGCCAGCTCACTCGGGACAGGGAGCTCCTACGAGCAGTACTTC. Full variable domain (missing parts from reference TRBV18 and TRBJ2-7): NAGVMQNPRHLVRRRGQEARLRCSPMKGHSHVYWYRQLPEEGLKFMVYLQKENIIDESGMPKERFSAEFPKEGPSILRIQQVVRGDSAAYFCASSLGTGSSYEQYFGPGTRLTVT.

The table lists this clonotype with a count of one. The chain carries TRBV9 and TRBJ2-3; 7 bases match TRBD1. Germline values: CDR1 SGDLS, CDR2 YYNGEE. The CDR3 covers 16 residues. Trimming removed 4 bases from V and 2 bases from J; junction bases left unmatched: 10. CDR3 sequence (DNA): TGTGCCAGCAGCATTGGGACAGTTACACTCACAGATACGCAGTATTTT. Amino acids: CASSIGTVTLTDTQYF.

The chain recombines TRBV3-1 with TRBJ1-1; D remains ambiguous. The CDR3 runs 13 residues. Trimming removed 0 bases at V and 10 bases at J, with 12 bases between. Germline V CDR1 and CDR2: LGHDT, YNNKEL (reference sequence). The CDR3 region has the DNA TGTGCCAGCAGCCAAGATACGGATCTTATAGCTTTCTTT. Translation: CASSQDTDLIAFF.

V and J are TRBV5-1 and TRBJ1-5; D not resolved. Deletions cut 9 bases from V and 5 bases from J, with 9 bases between. Germline V gene data show CDR1 as SGHRS and CDR2 as YFSETQ. This CDR3 has 11 amino acids. CDR3 protein: CATAFDQPQHF. CDR3 nucleotides: TGCGCCACCGCCTTCGATCAGCCCCAGCATTTT.

The chain combines TRBV12-3 or TRBV12-4 with TRBJ2-3; no clear D. The V end was cut by 6 bases, the J end by 4 bases, with 11 bases between. This CDR3 region has 13 residues. The DNA of the CDR3 is TGTGCCAGCAGGGACCCACGCCCAGATACGCAGTATTTT. Amino acid sequence: CASRDPRPDTQYF.

This chain links TRBV27 with TRBJ2-1; D unresolved. Germline V gene lookup returns CDR1 MNHEY and CDR2 SMNVEV (reference sequence). The CDR3 runs to 12 residues. V was trimmed by 8 bases and J by 8 bases, leaving 13 bases between them. CDR3 protein: CASLGPTDEQFF. CDR3 DNA sequence: TGTGCCAGCCTCGGACCGACCGATGAGCAGTTCTTC.

The CDR3 spells CASSLARNYNEQFF. The CDR3 nucleotides read TGTGCCAGCAGTTTAGCGAGAAATTACAATGAGCAGTTCTTC. This chain uses TRBV27 with TRBJ2-1; D gene ambiguous. Trimming pared 2 bases from V and 4 bases from J, leaving 9 bases between. Germline CDR1 is MNHEY and CDR2 is SMNVEV (reference sequence). The CDR3 is made up of 14 amino acids.

The chain has TRBV2 and TRBJ2-7; TRBD2 matches at 7 bases. J lost 4 bases, V lost 7 bases, and 4 bases had no gene match. The CDR3 sequence is 12 residues long. Per the germline V gene, CDR1 is SNHLY and CDR2 is FYNNEI. The CDR3 nucleotides are TGTGCCAGCACCTGGGGGGGATACGAGCAGTACTTC. Its protein product is CASTWGGYEQYF.